These T cell receptor beta chains were read from a single sample in a study of blood T cells in healthy people across ages. Each CDR3 protein gets one entry after TCRdb re-called the 5' RACE reads with MiXCR. The sample shows under 1,100,000 distinct CDR3 sequences, around 27% of them seen only once. This sample was also put to use in a study of T cells of mothers and their children.

Sequencing used blood. These receptors all come from a girl aged 2 to 9 in good health. CDR3s include the opening cysteine and the closing phenylalanine or tryptophan. Each record gives: clone size, D gene, V gene, J gene, CDR3 length, CDR3 DNA, CDR3 protein. D genes are given only for firm matches. Size tells how often a clone was seen (once, few, many) or the class of an expanded clone, and some rows leave it out.

-	-	TRBV12-3/TRBV12-4	TRBJ2-5	15	TGTGCCAGCAGTCTCGACAGACCCCACCAAGAGACCCAGTACTTC	CASSLDRPHQETQYF
-	TRBD2	TRBV20-1	TRBJ2-3	15	TGCAGTGCAGACCGATCGGGGGGTCACACAGATACGCAGTATTTT	CSADRSGGHTDTQYF
few	TRBD1	TRBV5-1	TRBJ2-5	15	TGCGCCAGCAGCTCTACAGGGGGCGCGGGGGAGACCCAGTACTTC	CASSSTGGAGETQYF
-	-	TRBV27	TRBJ2-1	14	TGTGCCAGCAGTTTATTACTACTAGGCGGTGAGCAGTTCTTC	CASSLLLLGGEQFF
-	TRBD2	TRBV5-1	TRBJ2-1	15	TGCGCCAGCAGCTTGACTAGCGGGATTTACAATGAGCAGTTCTTC	CASSLTSGIYNEQFF
-	-	TRBV7-2	TRBJ1-3	16	TGTGCCAGCAGCTTGAGGCCCACCGGCCTTGGAAACACCATATATTTT	CASSLRPTGLGNTIYF
-	TRBD2	TRBV7-6	TRBJ2-3	16	TGTGCCAGCAGCGCTACTAGCGGGGGCGCCACGGATACGCAGTATTTT	CASSATSGGATDTQYF
-	-	TRBV21-1	TRBJ2-7	14	TGTGCCAGCAGCAAAGAGATCAGCTTATACGAGCAGTACTTC	CASSKEISLYEQYF
few	-	TRBV29-1	TRBJ2-1	14	TGCAGCGTTGAATGGGCGGCTGCCTACAATGAGCAGTTCTTC	CSVEWAAAYNEQFF
-	TRBD1	TRBV24-1	TRBJ2-2	20	TGTGCCACCAGTGATTGGACCGGGACAGGGGGCCGGGGGATTACCGGGGAGCTGTTTTTT	CATSDWTGTGGRGITGELFF
-	-	TRBV29-1	TRBJ1-2	11	TGCAGCGTTATTAGGGTCTCCGGCTACACCTTC	CSVIRVSGYTF
few	-	TRBV12-5	TRBJ2-4	17	TGTGCTAGTGGTTATCCACCAACAGGGAAAGTGGGGAACATTCAGTACTTC	CASGYPPTGKVGNIQYF
-	-	TRBV12-3/TRBV12-4	TRBJ2-2	15	TGTGCCAGCAGTTTCGGCCAACAGGGTATCGGGGAGCTGTTTTTT	CASSFGQQGIGELFF